This T cell receptor (beta chain) is drawn from a study of human T cells and chemical hapten exposure. As for the study in general: Patch testing was performed with 0.01% DPC on the upper back, with reading at 6 days. Small volume differences among pooled libraries mainly caused per-sample TCR yield variation. Regarding the study as a whole: Expanded TCRs created a significantly greater count of big CDR3 similarity clusters than controls did.

The CDR3 consists of 16 residues. Between the trimmed V and J ends, which lost 6 bases and 0 bases, there was a span of 16 bases. Indicated time point: patch test 3, about 24 weeks after DPC sensitization. Sample treatment: therapeutic diphenylcyclopropenone sensitization with weekly scalp DPC. Unseparated into fractions, whole blood served as the source from which total RNA was extracted. In TCRdb, the RACE reads were re-called with MiXCR into one record per CDR3 protein. The table lists under 200,000 distinct CDR3 sequences, 28% of them singletons. Only a few counts were recorded for this clonotype. Its specificity is not known.

J is TRBJ2-3 and V is TRBV12-3 or TRBV12-4; the D gene could be TRBD1 or TRBD2 (6 bases each). Sample: whole blood, taken in connection with sensitization to the hapten diphenylcyclopropenone (DPC). This clonotype was sampled from a young woman with alopecia areata. Some clones in this sample may be carry-over from other donors' samples. The CDR3 protein is CASSYRGQSSTDTQYF. Written as DNA, the CDR3 is TGTGCCAGCAGCTACCGGGGGCAGTCTAGCACAGATACGCAGTATTTT.